This TCR beta chain came from a study of blood T cell repertoires in COVID-19. Study-level background: From the United States, Italy and Spain came samples of acute and convalescent COVID-19. T cells, B-cell-depleted T cells, or PBMCs supplied cDNA or gDNA.

Germline V gene data show CDR1 as SEHNR and CDR2 as FQNEAQ (reference sequence). With V trimmed by 3 bases and J by 2 bases, 10 bases remained unmatched. The CDR3 extends over 17 amino acids. In this sample, this clone turned up a few times. In the authors' workflow: Reference gene primer amplification gave estimated nucleated cell counts. Libraries were prepared by immunoSEQ multiplex PCR; TCRdb keeps only in-frame clonotypes and omits some of them. V, J and clone size reflect that table, while D and trimming were determined from the DNA. The sample holds about 160,000 clones, about nine tenths seen once.

Sequenced: peripheral blood. This TCR was sampled from a woman between 65 and 79 years old with acute or convalescent COVID-19. The chain employs TRBV7-9 and TRBJ1-2; 9 bases line up with TRBD1. The CDR3 region has the DNA TGTGCCAGCAGCTTTAACCGGGACAGGGATTTGAACTATGGCTACACCTTC. Translated: CASSFNRDRDLNYGYTF.